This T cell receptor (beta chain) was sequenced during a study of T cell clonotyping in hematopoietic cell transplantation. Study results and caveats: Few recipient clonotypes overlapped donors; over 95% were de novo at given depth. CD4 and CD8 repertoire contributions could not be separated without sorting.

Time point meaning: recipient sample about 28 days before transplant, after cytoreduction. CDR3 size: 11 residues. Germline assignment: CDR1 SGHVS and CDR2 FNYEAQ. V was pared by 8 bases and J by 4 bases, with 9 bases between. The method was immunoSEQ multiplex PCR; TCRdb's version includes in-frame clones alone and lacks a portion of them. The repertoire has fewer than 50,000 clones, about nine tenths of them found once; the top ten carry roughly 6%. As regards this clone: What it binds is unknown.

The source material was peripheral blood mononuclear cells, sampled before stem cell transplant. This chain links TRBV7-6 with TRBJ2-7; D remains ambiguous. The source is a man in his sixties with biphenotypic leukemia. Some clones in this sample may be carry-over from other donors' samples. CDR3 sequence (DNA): TGTGCCAGCGGGGATGATTACGAGCAGTACTTC. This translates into CASGDDYEQYF.